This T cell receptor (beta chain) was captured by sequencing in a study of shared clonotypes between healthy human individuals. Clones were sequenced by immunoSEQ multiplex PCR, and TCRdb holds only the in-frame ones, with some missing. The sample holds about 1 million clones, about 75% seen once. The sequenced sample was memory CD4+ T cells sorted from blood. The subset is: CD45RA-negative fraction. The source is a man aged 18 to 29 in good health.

The CDR3 nucleotides are TGTGCCAGCAGCCCAATAGGGGGTGGCTACACCTTC. This gives the protein CASSPIGGGYTF. The genes are TRBV7-2 and TRBJ1-2, with D maybe TRBD1 (6 bases). There are 12 residues in the CDR3. Trimming shortened V by 5 bases and J by 7 bases, and 11 bases separated the two germline ends. The germline V gene encodes CDR1 SGHTA and CDR2 FQGNSA.